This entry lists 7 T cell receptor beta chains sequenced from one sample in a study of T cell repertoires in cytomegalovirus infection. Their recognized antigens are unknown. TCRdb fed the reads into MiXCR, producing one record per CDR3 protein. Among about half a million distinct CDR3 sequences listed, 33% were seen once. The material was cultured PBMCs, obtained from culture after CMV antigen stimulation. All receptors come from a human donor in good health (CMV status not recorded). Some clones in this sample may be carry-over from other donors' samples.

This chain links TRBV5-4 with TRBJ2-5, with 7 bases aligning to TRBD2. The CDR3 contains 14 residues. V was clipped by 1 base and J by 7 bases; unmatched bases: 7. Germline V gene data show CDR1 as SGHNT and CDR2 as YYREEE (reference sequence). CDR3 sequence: CASSLYGGSGTQYF. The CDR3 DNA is TGTGCCAGCAGCTTGTACGGGGGGAGCGGGACCCAGTACTTC.

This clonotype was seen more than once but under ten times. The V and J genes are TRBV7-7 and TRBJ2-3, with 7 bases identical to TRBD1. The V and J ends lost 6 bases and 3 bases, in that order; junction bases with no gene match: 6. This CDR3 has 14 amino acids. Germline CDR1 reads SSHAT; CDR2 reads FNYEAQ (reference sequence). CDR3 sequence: CASSTGVDTDTQYF. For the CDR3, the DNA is TGTGCCAGCAGTACAGGGGTTGATACAGATACGCAGTATTTT.

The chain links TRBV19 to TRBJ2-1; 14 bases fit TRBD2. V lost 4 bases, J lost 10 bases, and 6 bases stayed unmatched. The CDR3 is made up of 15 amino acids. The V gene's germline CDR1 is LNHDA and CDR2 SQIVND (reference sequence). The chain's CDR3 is CASSTGTSGGGEQFF. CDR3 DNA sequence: TGTGCCAGTAGTACCGGGACTAGCGGGGGAGGGGAGCAGTTCTTC.

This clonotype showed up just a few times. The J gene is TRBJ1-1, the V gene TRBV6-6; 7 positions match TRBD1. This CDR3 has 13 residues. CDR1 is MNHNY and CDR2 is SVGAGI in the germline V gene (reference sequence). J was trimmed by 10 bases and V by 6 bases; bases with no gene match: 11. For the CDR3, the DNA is TGTGCCAGCAGGGAACAGGGGATAGGATCAGCTTTCTTT. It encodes CASREQGIGSAFF.

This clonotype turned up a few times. Written as DNA, the CDR3 is TGTGCCAGCAGTTCGGTGGGACAGAGCTCCTATAATTCACCCCTCCACTTT. Protein product: CASSSVGQSSYNSPLHF. The chain couples TRBV28 to TRBJ1-6; TRBD1 matches at 7 bases. From germline, CDR1 is MDHEN and CDR2 SYDVKM. The CDR3 consists of 17 residues. Losses at the gene ends were 4 bases for V and 0 bases for J; bases not matched to a gene: 6.

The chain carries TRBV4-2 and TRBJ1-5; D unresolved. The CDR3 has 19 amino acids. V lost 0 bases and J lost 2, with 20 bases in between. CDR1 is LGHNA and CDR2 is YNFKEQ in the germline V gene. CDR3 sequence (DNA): TGTGCCAGCAGCCAAGATCCGGTCACCGAGGAGAGGGGCAATCAGCCCCAGCATTTT. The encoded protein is CASSQDPVTEERGNQPQHF.

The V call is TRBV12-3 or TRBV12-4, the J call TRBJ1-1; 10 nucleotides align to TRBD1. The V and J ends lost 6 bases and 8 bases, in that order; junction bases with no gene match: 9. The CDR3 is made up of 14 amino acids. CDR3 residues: CASSVWGQGPEAFF. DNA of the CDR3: TGTGCCAGCAGCGTATGGGGACAGGGGCCCGAAGCTTTCTTT.